Given below is one T cell receptor (beta chain) in context. The data were taken from a study of CD8 T cells in Susac syndrome. RNA in amounts of roughly 0.5 to 1 ug was reverse transcribed with random hexamers. The immunoSEQ assay covered 54 Vbeta and 13 Jbeta segments for CDR3. TCRdb reprocessed the immunoSEQ multiplex PCR reads with MiXCR, giving one entry per CDR3 protein. In the table there are about 240,000 distinct CDR3 sequences, about 96% of which are singletons. Blood CD8+ and CD4+ T cells underwent high-throughput TCR beta sequencing. The origin of this receptor is a human donor with Susac syndrome. Sequencing was carried out using CD4+ T cells from PBMCs.

The CDR3 DNA sequence: TGTGCCAGCAGCCGGGGACTAGCGGGAACCACAGATACGCAGTATTTT. Protein product: CASSRGLAGTTDTQYF. This chain connects TRBV7-6 to TRBJ2-3; TRBD2 agrees at 13 bases. The CDR3 has 16 amino acids. V dropped 5 bases and J dropped 2; count of bases not matched to a gene: 4. The germline V gene encodes CDR1 SGHVS and CDR2 FNYEAQ.